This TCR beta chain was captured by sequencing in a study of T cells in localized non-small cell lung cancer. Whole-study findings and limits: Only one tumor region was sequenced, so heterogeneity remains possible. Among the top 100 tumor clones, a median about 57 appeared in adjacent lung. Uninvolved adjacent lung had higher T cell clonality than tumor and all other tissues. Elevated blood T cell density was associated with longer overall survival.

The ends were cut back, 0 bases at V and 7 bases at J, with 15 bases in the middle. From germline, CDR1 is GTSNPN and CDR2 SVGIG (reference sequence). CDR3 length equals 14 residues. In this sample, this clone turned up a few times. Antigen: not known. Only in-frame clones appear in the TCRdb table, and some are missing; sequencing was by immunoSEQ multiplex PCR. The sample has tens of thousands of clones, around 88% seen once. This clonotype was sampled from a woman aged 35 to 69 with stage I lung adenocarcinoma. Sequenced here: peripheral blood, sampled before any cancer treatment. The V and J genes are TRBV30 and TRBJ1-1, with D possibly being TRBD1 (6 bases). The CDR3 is CAWSVLTGRGEAFF. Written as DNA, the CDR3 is TGTGCCTGGAGTGTATTAACAGGGAGGGGTGAAGCTTTCTTT.